Shown below are 22 T cell receptor beta chains from a single sample sequenced in a study of T cells after yellow fever vaccination. One entry per CDR3 protein results from TCRdb running MiXCR on the 5' RACE reads. The sample carries more than 300,000 distinct CDR3 sequences, around 11% recorded once. Source: CD4+ T cells sorted from PBMCs, taken 45 days after the yellow fever booster vaccination. The receptors shown here come from a man between 18 and 29 years old who received the YFV17D yellow fever vaccine.

In its sample, this clonotype was seen a few times. The J gene is TRBJ2-7, the V gene TRBV9; tentatively, D is TRBD1 (5 bases). Trimming stripped 0 bases from V and 1 base from J, with 11 bases between. Looked up from germline, CDR1 is SGDLS and CDR2 is YYNGEE. The CDR3 length is 15 residues. The CDR3 is CASSVEGVPSYEQYF. The CDR3, as DNA: TGTGCCAGCAGCGTAGAAGGGGTGCCTTCCTACGAGCAGTACTTC.

At least ten counts were recorded for this clonotype. J is TRBJ2-7 and V is TRBV4-2, with D possibly being TRBD1 (6 bases). CDR3 length: 14 amino acids. Germline assignment: CDR1 LGHNA and CDR2 YNFKEQ. Trimming left V 0 bases short and J 2 bases short, with 8 bases between. The CDR3 reads CASSQDRGPYEQYV. CDR3 coding DNA: TGTGCCAGCAGCCAAGACAGGGGCCCCTACGAGCAGTACGTC.

This clonotype occurred many times. The chain links TRBV5-4 to TRBJ1-1; D perhaps matches TRBD1 (6 bases). The germline V and J ends were trimmed by 4 bases and 4 bases, with 17 bases remaining between them. The germline gives CDR1 SGHNT, CDR2 YYREEE (reference sequence). This CDR3 spans 15 amino acids. CDR3 sequence (DNA): TGTGCCAGCAGCCCCGGGGGGGCGGAGGGCACTGAAGCTTTCTTT. Its protein is CASSPGGAEGTEAFF.

V and J are TRBV4-1 and TRBJ2-3; D is perhaps TRBD2 (7 bases). V shed 0 bases and J shed 5 bases, with 15 bases lying between them. The CDR3 extends over 16 amino acids. Germline V gene sequence: CDR1 MGHRA, CDR2 YSYEKL. The CDR3 is CASSQDWGGQKDTQYF. CDR3 in DNA: TGCGCCAGCAGCCAAGATTGGGGGGGGCAAAAAGATACGCAGTATTTT.

J is TRBJ1-3 and V is TRBV7-2; the match to TRBD1 covers 12 bases. Germline V CDR1 and CDR2: SGHTA, FQGNSA. The ends lost 3 bases at V and 4 bases at J; junction bases unmatched: 7. This CDR3 has 17 amino acids. DNA for the CDR3: TGTGCCAGCAGCTTGATCTCCGGGACAGGGGGCGGAAACACCATATATTTT. Amino acids: CASSLISGTGGGNTIYF.

A few counts support this clonotype. The gene calls are TRBV6-2 or TRBV6-3 and TRBJ1-2; 7 bases are shared with TRBD1. The CDR3 contains 15 residues. The ends lost 5 bases at V and 5 bases at J; junction bases unmatched: 11. The germline gives CDR1 MNHEY, CDR2 SVGEGT. The CDR3 reads CASSLPGTVQYGYTF. The CDR3 DNA follows: TGTGCCAGCAGTCTACCCGGGACAGTTCAGTATGGCTACACCTTC.

This sequence joins TRBV6-2 or TRBV6-3 and TRBJ2-5; 8 nucleotides agree with TRBD1. The V and J ends lost 8 bases and 5 bases, in that order; junction bases with no gene match: 7. The length of the CDR3 is 13 residues. CDR1 MNHEY and CDR2 SVGEGT come from the germline V gene. CDR3 coding DNA: TGTGCCAGCCATAGGACAGGGAGCGAGACCCAGTACTTC. Encoded protein: CASHRTGSETQYF.

This chain links TRBV20-1 with TRBJ2-3; no clear D gene. This CDR3 region has 14 residues. Per the germline V gene, CDR1 is DFQATT and CDR2 is SNEGSKA (reference sequence). The germline V and J ends were trimmed by 3 bases and 5 bases, with 15 bases remaining between them. CDR3 DNA sequence: TGCAGTGCTAGGTTCCCGAGAGTCGGAGATACGCAGTATTTT. It codes for CSARFPRVGDTQYF.

This clonotype was observed a handful of times. V and J are TRBV5-1 and TRBJ2-1; D is ambiguous. This CDR3 has 12 residues. CDR1 and CDR2 (germline): SGHRS, YFSETQ. The V gene lost 3 bases and the J gene lost 9 bases, with 10 bases spanning the gap. The CDR3 nucleotides read TGCGCCAGCAGCTGGCCACCGGGTGAGCAGTTCTTC. It codes for CASSWPPGEQFF.

This clonotype was recorded at least ten times. The V call is TRBV27, the J call TRBJ2-4, with D maybe TRBD2 (5 bases). Trimming stripped 3 bases from V and 9 bases from J, with 12 bases between. Germline V gives CDR1 MNHEY, CDR2 SMNVEV (reference sequence). The CDR3 spans 13 residues. The CDR3 spells CASSFRGSVIQYF. The CDR3 nucleotides are TGTGCCAGCAGTTTTCGGGGTTCGGTCATTCAGTACTTC.

The chain carries TRBV9 and TRBJ1-5; D is uncertain. V was shortened by 0 bases and J by 0 bases, with 13 bases between the two germline ends. CDR1 SGDLS and CDR2 YYNGEE come from the germline V gene. The CDR3 covers 17 residues. This CDR3 is CASSVGPHGDSNQPQHF. The CDR3 nucleotides read TGTGCCAGCAGCGTAGGCCCCCACGGGGATAGCAATCAGCCCCAGCATTTT.

The chain combines TRBV20-1 with TRBJ2-3; 9 bases are shared with TRBD2. Per the germline V gene, CDR1 is DFQATT and CDR2 is SNEGSKA (reference sequence). The CDR3 is 16 amino acids. Losses at the gene ends were 2 bases for V and 2 bases for J; bases not matched to a gene: 8. CDR3 DNA: TGCAGTGCTAGACCATTAAGCGGGGGGCACACAGATACGCAGTATTTT. This encodes CSARPLSGGHTDTQYF.

This chain uses TRBV4-3 with TRBJ2-4; 9 bases are shared with TRBD1. Unmatched junction bases numbered 7, after V lost 0 bases and J lost 1 base. Germline values: CDR1 LGHNA, CDR2 YSLEER. The CDR3 runs to 18 residues. CDR3 bases: TGCGCCAGCAGCCAAGAAAAGGGGACAGGGAGGGCCAAAAACATTCAGTACTTC. It codes for CASSQEKGTGRAKNIQYF.

This clonotype was recorded a few times. The V gene is TRBV4-1, the J gene TRBJ2-2, with D perhaps given as TRBD1 or TRBD2 (5 bases each). V was trimmed by 8 bases and J by 6 bases, leaving 19 bases between them. CDR1 is MGHRA, CDR2 YSYEKL, per germline. This CDR3 spans 15 amino acids. The CDR3 sequence is CASRDGRRLAGELFF. The CDR3, as DNA: TGCGCCAGCCGGGACGGTCGAAGGCTCGCCGGGGAGCTGTTTTTT.

The genes are TRBV6-2 or TRBV6-3 and TRBJ2-5; 12 bases map to TRBD1. V lost 6 bases and J lost 5; bases outside the gene matches: 10. This CDR3 is built from 16 residues. Germline CDR1 and CDR2: MNHEY and SVGEGT. The CDR3 sequence is CASRDPGQGAVETQYF. The CDR3 coding sequence is TGTGCCAGCAGAGACCCGGGACAGGGGGCTGTGGAGACCCAGTACTTC.

This clonotype was seen a handful of times. The rearrangement uses TRBV4-1 and TRBJ1-5; D gene unclear. V was clipped by 0 bases and J by 6 bases, with 12 bases between them. Germline lookup yields CDR1 MGHRA and CDR2 YSYEKL. This CDR3 spans 15 amino acids. CDR3 region: CASSQDLTGPQPQHF. CDR3 DNA sequence: TGCGCCAGCAGCCAAGATCTGACCGGCCCTCAGCCCCAGCATTTT.

The rearrangement links TRBV4-3 to TRBJ1-4; 7 nucleotides match TRBD1. Germline values: CDR1 LGHNA, CDR2 YSLEER. J gave up 2 bases and V 2 bases, and 11 bases lay outside the gene matches. The CDR3 sequence is 18 residues long. The CDR3 sequence: CASSQHGGGGATNEKLFF. DNA for the CDR3: TGCGCCAGCAGCCAACACGGGGGAGGGGGCGCGACTAATGAAAAACTGTTTTTT.

V gene TRBV20-1 combines with J gene TRBJ1-4; D remains ambiguous. The germline V gene has CDR1 DFQATT and CDR2 SNEGSKA (reference sequence). The CDR3 runs to 14 residues. Trimming took 3 bases from V and 2 from J, leaving 10 bases between them. In DNA form, the CDR3 reads TGCAGTGCTAGTGGCGGCGAGACTAATGAAAAACTGTTTTTT. This sequence encodes CSASGGETNEKLFF.

This rearrangement joins TRBV2 to TRBJ1-2; D is possibly TRBD1 (6 bases). V dropped 6 bases and J dropped 5 bases, with 19 bases sitting between them. The CDR3 is 15 amino acids. Germline values: CDR1 SNHLY, CDR2 FYNNEI. The CDR3 loop is CASRHVRGFGYGYTF. CDR3 nucleotides: TGTGCCAGCAGGCATGTCAGGGGATTCGGATATGGCTACACCTTC.

The chain recombines TRBV7-3 with TRBJ2-3; TRBD1 aligns across 9 bases. Trimming cost V 4 bases and J 13 bases; bases outside gene matches: 9. Per germline, CDR1 SGHTA and CDR2 FQGTGA. This CDR3 comprises 13 residues. In DNA form, the CDR3 reads TGTGCCAGCAGCTCAATACAGGGGGCGAAGGAGTATTTT. The encoded protein is CASSSIQGAKEYF.

A single count supports this clonotype. The chain has TRBV5-1 and TRBJ2-5, with D perhaps matching TRBD2 (7 bases). This CDR3 is 15 amino acids long. Germline V lookup: CDR1 SGHRS, CDR2 YFSETQ. V shed 2 bases and J shed 3 bases, with 14 bases lying between them. In DNA form, the CDR3 reads TGCGCCAGCAGCTTCGGGGGGCTATCAGAAGAGACCCAGTACTTC. Translation gives CASSFGGLSEETQYF.

This clonotype was counted ten times or more. This chain uses TRBV5-5 with TRBJ2-1; tentatively, D is TRBD2 (6 bases). CDR3 length: 15 residues. The V gene lost 4 bases and the J gene lost 4 bases, with 15 bases spanning the gap. CDR1 and CDR2 from the germline V gene are SGHKS and YYEKEE (reference sequence). The CDR3 reads CASSRDLWEYNEQFF. Written as DNA, the CDR3 is TGTGCCAGCAGCCGGGACTTATGGGAGTACAATGAGCAGTTCTTC.